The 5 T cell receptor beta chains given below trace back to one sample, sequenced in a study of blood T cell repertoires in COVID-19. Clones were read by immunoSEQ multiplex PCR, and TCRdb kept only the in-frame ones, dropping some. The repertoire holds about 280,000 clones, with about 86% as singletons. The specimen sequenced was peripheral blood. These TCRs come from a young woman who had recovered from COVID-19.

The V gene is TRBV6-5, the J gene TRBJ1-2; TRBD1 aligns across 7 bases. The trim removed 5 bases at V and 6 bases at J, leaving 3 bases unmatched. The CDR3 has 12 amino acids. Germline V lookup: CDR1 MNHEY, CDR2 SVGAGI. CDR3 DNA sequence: TGTGCCAGCAGTAAGACAGGGAATGGCTACACCTTC. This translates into CASSKTGNGYTF.

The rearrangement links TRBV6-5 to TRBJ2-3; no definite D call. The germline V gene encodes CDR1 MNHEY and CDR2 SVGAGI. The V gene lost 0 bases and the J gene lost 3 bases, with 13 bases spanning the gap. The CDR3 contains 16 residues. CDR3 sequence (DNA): TGTGCCAGCAGTTACTCGAAACAGTATGAAACAGATACGCAGTATTTT. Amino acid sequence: CASSYSKQYETDTQYF.

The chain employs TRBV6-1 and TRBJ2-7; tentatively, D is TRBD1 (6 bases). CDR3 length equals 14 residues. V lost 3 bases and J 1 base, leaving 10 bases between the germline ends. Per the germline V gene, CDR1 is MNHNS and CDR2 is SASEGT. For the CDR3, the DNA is TGTGCCAGCAGTGAGTGGGGGCTGTCCTACGAGCAGTACTTC. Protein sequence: CASSEWGLSYEQYF.

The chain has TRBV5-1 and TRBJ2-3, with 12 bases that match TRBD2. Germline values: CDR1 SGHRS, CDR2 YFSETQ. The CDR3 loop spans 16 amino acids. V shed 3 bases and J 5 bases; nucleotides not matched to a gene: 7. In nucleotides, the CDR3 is TGCGCCAGCAGCTCCACCGGACTAGCGGGAATAGATACGCAGTATTTT. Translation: CASSSTGLAGIDTQYF.

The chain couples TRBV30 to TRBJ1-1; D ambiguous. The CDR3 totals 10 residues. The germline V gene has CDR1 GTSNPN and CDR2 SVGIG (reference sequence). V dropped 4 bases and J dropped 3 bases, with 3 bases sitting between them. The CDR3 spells CAWIDTEAFF. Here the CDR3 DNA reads TGTGCCTGGATCGACACTGAAGCTTTCTTT.